This is a list of T cell receptor beta chains from one sample in a study of blood T cell repertoires in COVID-19. Produced via immunoSEQ multiplex PCR; TCRdb's table is partial and in-frame only. The data contain approximately 270,000 clones, 80% to 90% of them singletons. The sequencing sample was made of PBMCs or T cells enriched from blood (not recorded which). These receptors came from a woman between 50 and 59 years old who had recovered from COVID-19. The CDR3 runs from the conserved cysteine through the conserved F or W. D genes are given only for firm matches. Size is omitted from some rows. Given values are once, few, many or a class for expanded clones.

>14|TRBJ1-2|NA|TRBV28|NA
CASSKAQSRDGYTF
TGTGCCAGCAGTAAGGCCCAGTCCCGGGATGGCTACACCTTC
>14|TRBJ1-2|NA|TRBV3-1/TRBV3-2|TRBD1
CASSHGTAVYGYTF
TGTGCCAGCAGCCATGGGACAGCGGTCTATGGCTACACCTTC
>16|TRBJ2-2|NA|TRBV11-2|TRBD2
CASRYTLAGDTGELFF
TGTGCCAGCAGATACACTTTAGCGGGAGACACCGGGGAGCTGTTTTTT
>16|TRBJ2-3|NA|TRBV3-1/TRBV3-2|NA
CASSQGTREFTDTQYF
TGTGCCAGCAGCCAGGGGACTCGGGAATTCACAGATACGCAGTATTTT
>11|TRBJ1-1|NA|TRBV27|NA
CASRGGDAAFF
TGTGCCAGCAGGGGAGGGGACGCGGCTTTCTTT
>18|TRBJ2-6|NA|TRBV5-1|TRBD1
CASSLARDRVSGANVLTF
TGCGCCAGCAGCTTGGCCAGGGACAGGGTCTCTGGGGCCAACGTCCTGACTTTC
>14|TRBJ2-7|NA|TRBV27|TRBD2
CASSLSTSGNEQYF
TGTGCCAGCAGTTTATCGACTAGCGGGAACGAGCAGTACTTC
>17|TRBJ2-3|NA|TRBV19|NA
CASSIDRVRRSTDTQYF
TGTGCCAGTAGTATAGATCGGGTTCGTCGATCTACAGATACGCAGTATTTT
>15|TRBJ2-7|NA|TRBV7-6|TRBD2
CASSLAVTSGSQQYF
TGTGCCAGCAGCTTAGCGGTGACTAGCGGGAGTCAGCAGTACTTC
>14|TRBJ2-7|NA|TRBV10-3|TRBD2
CAISTGLAGDEQYF
TGTGCCATCAGCACGGGACTAGCGGGCGACGAGCAGTACTTC
>16|TRBJ2-7|NA|TRBV6-5|TRBD2
CASSLVAGGPFYEQYF
TGTGCCAGCAGTTTAGTAGCGGGAGGGCCATTCTACGAGCAGTACTTC
>14|TRBJ2-7|NA|TRBV5-6|TRBD1
CASSLGQGSYEQYF
TGTGCCAGCAGCCTTGGACAGGGATCCTACGAGCAGTACTTC
>13|TRBJ1-5|NA|TRBV19|TRBD1
CASSDREEQPQHF
TGTGCCAGTTCAGACAGGGAAGAACAGCCCCAGCATTTT
>14|TRBJ2-3|NA|TRBV5-1|NA
CASSLVTSTDTQYF
TGCGCCAGCAGCTTGGTGACTAGCACAGATACGCAGTATTTT
>13|TRBJ2-7|NA|TRBV28|NA
CASGRAFSYEQYF
TGTGCCAGCGGCAGGGCGTTCTCCTACGAGCAGTACTTC
>19|TRBJ2-1|NA|TRBV19|TRBD2
CASSITLARDARGRNEQFF
TGTGCCAGTAGTATAACCCTAGCCCGGGACGCCCGCGGGAGGAATGAGCAGTTCTTC
>15|TRBJ2-2|NA|TRBV27|TRBD1
CASRDGTGAGGELFF
TGTGCCAGCAGGGACGGGACAGGGGCAGGCGGGGAGCTGTTTTTT
>15|TRBJ2-2|NA|TRBV28|NA
CASTSGQINTGELFF
TGTGCCAGCACCAGCGGGCAGATAAACACCGGGGAGCTGTTTTTT
>15|TRBJ2-7|NA|TRBV5-1|TRBD1
CASSLRGQLFYEQYF
TGCGCCAGCAGCTTGCGGGGACAGCTGTTCTACGAGCAGTACTTC
>17|TRBJ1-6|once|TRBV2|TRBD1
CATQGGRMPGQGSPLHF
TGTGCCACCCAGGGTGGGCGGATGCCGGGACAGGGATCACCCCTCCACTTT
>14|TRBJ2-7|NA|TRBV19|NA
CASSLTTDSYEQYF
TGTGCCAGTAGTCTGACGACAGACTCCTACGAGCAGTACTTC